A selection of T cell receptor beta chains follows, all from one sample in a study of cytomegalovirus exposure and HLA in healthy donors. The protocol was immunoSEQ multiplex PCR, while the TCRdb copy is restricted to in-frame clones and leaves out a portion. Of about 160,000 clones in the sample, 82% are singletons; the top ten hold around 10%. The sequenced sample was PBMCs. The receptors were gathered from a man aged 45-65 years in good health and CMV-seropositive. Each CDR3 is given with its conserved first and last residue. Fields, in order: V gene, CDR3 protein.

v_gene: TRBV7-6; CDR3aa: CASSSRGETQYF
v_gene: TRBV6-1; CDR3aa: CASSLYSTGKETQYF
v_gene: TRBV6-1; CDR3aa: CASSTSQGGDQPQHF
v_gene: TRBV6-1; CDR3aa: CASSAGRDQPQHF
v_gene: TRBV5-1; CDR3aa: CASSLFGEANTGELFF
v_gene: TRBV6-5; CDR3aa: CAISTGVNQPQHF
v_gene: TRBV30; CDR3aa: CAWLTSPTSDTGELFF
v_gene: TRBV6-1; CDR3aa: CASGSVANTEQYF
v_gene: TRBV14; CDR3aa: CASSQDDLAYEQYF
v_gene: TRBV28; CDR3aa: CASSSGFGSNQPQHF
v_gene: TRBV19; CDR3aa: CASSRGGRGVDTQYF
v_gene: TRBV28; CDR3aa: CASSWTSGGAETQYF
v_gene: TRBV14; CDR3aa: CASSQGRGVGGYTF
v_gene: TRBV5-4; CDR3aa: CASSQNSGGLTGELFF
v_gene: TRBV5-1; CDR3aa: CASAQGDSSYNEQFF
v_gene: TRBV28; CDR3aa: CASRGQGLSPLHF
v_gene: TRBV9; CDR3aa: CASSARPIAGGIYNEQFF
v_gene: TRBV6-5; CDR3aa: CASSRQGRADTQYF
v_gene: TRBV5-1; CDR3aa: CASSPATLAGVADTQYF
v_gene: TRBV6-5; CDR3aa: CASKFLNEQFF
v_gene: TRBV7-9; CDR3aa: CASSLVGGAGGYTF
v_gene: TRBV18; CDR3aa: CASSARDRGTNEQFF
v_gene: TRBV27; CDR3aa: CASSLNRASNQPQHF
v_gene: TRBV13; CDR3aa: CASSFTGNEQFF
v_gene: TRBV5-6; CDR3aa: CASRDASGRNEQYF
v_gene: TRBV19; CDR3aa: CATLRGANTGELFF
v_gene: TRBV12-5; CDR3aa: CARSPPSGNYGYTF
v_gene: TRBV6-5; CDR3aa: CASSKDRVWSPLHF
v_gene: TRBV7-3; CDR3aa: CASSYGRGSGTDTQYF
v_gene: TRBV7-6; CDR3aa: CASSLLIQGEIQYF
v_gene: TRBV7-2; CDR3aa: CASSLVGQGNSPLHF
v_gene: TRBV30; CDR3aa: CAWTVQGGAGEKLFF
v_gene: TRBV28; CDR3aa: CASRGLPVNEKLFF
v_gene: TRBV5-1; CDR3aa: CASSVSGSSYNEQFF
v_gene: TRBV9; CDR3aa: CASSFTLAGPYNEQFF
v_gene: TRBV6-6; CDR3aa: CASRTGFEKQPQHF